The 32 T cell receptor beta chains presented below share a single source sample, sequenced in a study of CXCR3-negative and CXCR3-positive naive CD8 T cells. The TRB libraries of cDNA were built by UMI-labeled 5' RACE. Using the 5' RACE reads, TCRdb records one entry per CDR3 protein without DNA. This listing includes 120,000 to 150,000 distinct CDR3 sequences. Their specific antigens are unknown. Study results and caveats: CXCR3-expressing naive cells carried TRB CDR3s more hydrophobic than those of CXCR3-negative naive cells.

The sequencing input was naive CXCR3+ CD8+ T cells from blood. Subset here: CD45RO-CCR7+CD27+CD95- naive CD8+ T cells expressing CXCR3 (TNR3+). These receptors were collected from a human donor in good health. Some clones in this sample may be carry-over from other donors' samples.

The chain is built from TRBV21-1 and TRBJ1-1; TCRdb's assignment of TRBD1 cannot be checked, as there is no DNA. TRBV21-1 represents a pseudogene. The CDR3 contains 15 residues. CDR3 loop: CASSAQGARGTEAFF.

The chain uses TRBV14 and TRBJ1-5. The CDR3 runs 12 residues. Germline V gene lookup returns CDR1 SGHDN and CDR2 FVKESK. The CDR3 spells CASSLGEQPQHF.

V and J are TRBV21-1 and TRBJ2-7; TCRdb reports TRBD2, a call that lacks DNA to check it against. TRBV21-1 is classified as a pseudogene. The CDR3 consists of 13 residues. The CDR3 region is CASSKSAEGEQYF.

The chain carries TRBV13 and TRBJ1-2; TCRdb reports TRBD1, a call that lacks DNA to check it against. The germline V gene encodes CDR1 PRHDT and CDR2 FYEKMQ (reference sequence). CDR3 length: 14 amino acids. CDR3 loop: CASSELTESFGYTF.

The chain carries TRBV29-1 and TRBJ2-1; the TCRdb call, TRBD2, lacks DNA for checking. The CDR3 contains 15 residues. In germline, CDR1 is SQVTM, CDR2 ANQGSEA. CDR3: CSVVVSSGPYNEQFF.

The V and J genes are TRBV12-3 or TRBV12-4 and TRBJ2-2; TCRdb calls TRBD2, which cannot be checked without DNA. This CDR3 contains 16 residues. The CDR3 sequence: CASSGTSGSSTGELFF.

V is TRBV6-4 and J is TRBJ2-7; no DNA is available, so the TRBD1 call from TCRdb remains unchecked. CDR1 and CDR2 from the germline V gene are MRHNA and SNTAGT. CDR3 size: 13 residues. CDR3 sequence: CASSAGQGNEQYF.

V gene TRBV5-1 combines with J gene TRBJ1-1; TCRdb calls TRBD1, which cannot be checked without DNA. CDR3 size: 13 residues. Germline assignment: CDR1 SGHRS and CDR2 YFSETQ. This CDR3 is CASSFEGGAEAFF.

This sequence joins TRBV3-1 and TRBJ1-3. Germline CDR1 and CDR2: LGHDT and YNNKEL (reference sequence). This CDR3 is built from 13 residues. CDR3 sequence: CASSLYSGNTIYF.

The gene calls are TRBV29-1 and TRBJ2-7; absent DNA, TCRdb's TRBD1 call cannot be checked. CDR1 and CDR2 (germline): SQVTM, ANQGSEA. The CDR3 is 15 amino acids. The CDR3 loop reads CSVEDRTGGPYEQYF.

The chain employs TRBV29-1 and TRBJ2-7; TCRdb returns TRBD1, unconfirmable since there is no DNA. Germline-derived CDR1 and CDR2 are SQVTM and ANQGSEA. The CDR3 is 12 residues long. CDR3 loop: CSVATGENEQYF.

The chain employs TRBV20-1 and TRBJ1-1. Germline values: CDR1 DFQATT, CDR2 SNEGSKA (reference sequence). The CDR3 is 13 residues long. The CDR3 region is CSARDMGNAEAFF.

CDR3 sequence reads: CASSIKHLFNEQFF. The chain uses TRBV19 and TRBJ2-1. Germline assignment: CDR1 LNHDA and CDR2 SQIVND (reference sequence). The CDR3 runs 14 residues.

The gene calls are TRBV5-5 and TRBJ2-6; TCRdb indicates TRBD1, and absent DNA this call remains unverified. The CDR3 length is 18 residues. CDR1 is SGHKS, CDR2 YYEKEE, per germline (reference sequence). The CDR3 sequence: CASSLFQGAYSGANVLTF.

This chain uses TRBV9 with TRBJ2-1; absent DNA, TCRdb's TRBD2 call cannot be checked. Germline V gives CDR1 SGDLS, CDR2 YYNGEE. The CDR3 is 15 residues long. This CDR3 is CASSLSSGGPNGQFF.

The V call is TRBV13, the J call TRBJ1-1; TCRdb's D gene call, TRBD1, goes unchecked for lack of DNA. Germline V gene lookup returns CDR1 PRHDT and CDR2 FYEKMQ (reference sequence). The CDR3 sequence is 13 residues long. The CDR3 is CATTQGRDTEAFF. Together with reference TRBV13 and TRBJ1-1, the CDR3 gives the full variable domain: AAGVIQSPRHLIKEKRETATLKCYPIPRHDTVYWYQQGPGQDPQFLISFYEKMQSDKGSIPDRFSAQQFSDYHSELNMSSLELGDSALYFCATTQGRDTEAFFGQGTRLTVV.

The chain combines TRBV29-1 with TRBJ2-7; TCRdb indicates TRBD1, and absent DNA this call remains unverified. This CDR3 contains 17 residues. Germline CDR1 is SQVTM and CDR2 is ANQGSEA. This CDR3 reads CSVEGGSGPESSYEQYF.

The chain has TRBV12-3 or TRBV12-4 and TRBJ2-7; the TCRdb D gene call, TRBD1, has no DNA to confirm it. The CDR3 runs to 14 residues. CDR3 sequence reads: CASSTGTGSYEQYF.

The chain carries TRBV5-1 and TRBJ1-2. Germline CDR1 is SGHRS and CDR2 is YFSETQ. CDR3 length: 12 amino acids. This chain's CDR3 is CASSLVGSAGTF.

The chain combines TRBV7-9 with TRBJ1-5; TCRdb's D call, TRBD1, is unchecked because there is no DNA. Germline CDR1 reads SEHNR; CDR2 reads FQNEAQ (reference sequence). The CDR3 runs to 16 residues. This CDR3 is CATQSRAGGPNQPQHF.

This CDR3 reads CASSFTGRGEQYF. V is TRBV28 and J is TRBJ2-7; the D call from TCRdb, TRBD1, cannot be confirmed without DNA. CDR1 and CDR2 from the germline V gene are MDHEN and SYDVKM. The CDR3 is 13 amino acids.

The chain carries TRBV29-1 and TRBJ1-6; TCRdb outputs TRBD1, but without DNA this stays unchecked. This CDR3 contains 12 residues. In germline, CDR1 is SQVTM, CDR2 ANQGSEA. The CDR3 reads CSVEAPQGSLHF. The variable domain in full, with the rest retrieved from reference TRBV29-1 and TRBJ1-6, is SAVISQKPSRDICQRGTSLTIQCQVDSQVTMMFWYRQQPGQSLTLIATANQGSEATYESGFVIDKFPISRPNLTFSTLTVSNMSPEDSSIYLCSVEAPQGSLHFGNGTRLTVT.

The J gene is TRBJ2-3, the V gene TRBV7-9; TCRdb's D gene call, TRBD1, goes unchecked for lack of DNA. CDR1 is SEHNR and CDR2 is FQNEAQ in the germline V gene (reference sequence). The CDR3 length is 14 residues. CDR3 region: CASSPEWGEDTQYF. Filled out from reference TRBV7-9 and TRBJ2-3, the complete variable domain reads DTGVSQNPRHKITKRGQNVTFRCDPISEHNRLYWYRQTLGQGPEFLTYFQNEAQLEKSRLLSDRFSAERPKGSFSTLEIQRTEQGDSAMYLCASSPEWGEDTQYFGPGTRLTVL.

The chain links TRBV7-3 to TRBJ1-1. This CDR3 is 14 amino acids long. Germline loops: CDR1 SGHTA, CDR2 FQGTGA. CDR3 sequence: CASSSELDGTEAFF.

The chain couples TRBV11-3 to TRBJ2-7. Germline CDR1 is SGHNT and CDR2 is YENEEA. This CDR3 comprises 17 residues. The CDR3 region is CASSAPPERPGLYEQYF. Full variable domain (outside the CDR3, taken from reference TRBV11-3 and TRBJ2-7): EAGVVQSPRYKIIEKKQPVAFWCNPISGHNTLYWYLQNLGQGPELLIRYENEEAVDDSQLPKDRFSAERLKGVDSTLKIQPAELGDSAVYLCASSAPPERPGLYEQYFGPGTRLTVT.

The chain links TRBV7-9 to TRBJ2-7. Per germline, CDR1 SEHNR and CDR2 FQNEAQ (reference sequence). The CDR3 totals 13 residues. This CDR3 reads CASSSAASYEQYF.

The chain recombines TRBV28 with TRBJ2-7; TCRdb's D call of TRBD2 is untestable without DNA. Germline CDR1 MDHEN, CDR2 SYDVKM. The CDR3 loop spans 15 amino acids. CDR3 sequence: CASSSSGSVVYEQYF.

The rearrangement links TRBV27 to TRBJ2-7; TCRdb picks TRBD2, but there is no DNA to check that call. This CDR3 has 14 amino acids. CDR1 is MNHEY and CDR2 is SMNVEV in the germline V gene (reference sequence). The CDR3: CASSSLAGVYEQYF.

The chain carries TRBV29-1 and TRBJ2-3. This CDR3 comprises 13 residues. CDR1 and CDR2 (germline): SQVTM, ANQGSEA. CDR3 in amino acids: CSAPVARTDTQYF.

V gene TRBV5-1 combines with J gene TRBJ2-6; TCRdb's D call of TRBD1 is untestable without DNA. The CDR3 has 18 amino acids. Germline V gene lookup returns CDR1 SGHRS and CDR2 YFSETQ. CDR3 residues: CASSLVGTGIGGANVLTF.

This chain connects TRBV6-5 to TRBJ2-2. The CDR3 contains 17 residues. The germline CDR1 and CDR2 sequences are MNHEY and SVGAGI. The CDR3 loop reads CASSYSTTAVPTGELFF.

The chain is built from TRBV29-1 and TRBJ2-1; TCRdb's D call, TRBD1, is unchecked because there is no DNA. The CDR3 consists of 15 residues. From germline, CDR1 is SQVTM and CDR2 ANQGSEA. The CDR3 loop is CSVDFRDVPYNEQFF.